This TCR beta chain was captured by sequencing in a study of technical replicates of blood from a handful of donors. The data were produced by immunoSEQ multiplex PCR, yet TCRdb's version contains in-frame clones alone and is incomplete. The table shows 90,000 or so clones, with more than 85% occurring only once. The CDR3 runs 14 residues. The V gene end was trimmed by 3 bases and the J gene end by 8 bases; junction bases not matched to a gene: 8. CDR1 is SGHAT, CDR2 FQNNGV, per germline. The chain is built from TRBV11-2 and TRBJ1-1; TRBD1 aligns across 8 bases. The sequenced material came from T cells isolated from PBMCs. The receptor was derived from a human donor in good health. In DNA, the CDR3 is TGTGCCAGCAGCTTGAACCAGGGGGCCTCGGAAGCTTTCTTT. Protein product: CASSLNQGASEAFF.